Given below is one TCR beta chain in context. Its antigen is currently unknown. The read ends 3 residues early relative to the CDR3; the germline J gene fills the gap. The sample originates from a study of T cells in women clearing cervical HPV infection. Study-level information: Cases' blood sampling followed lesion detection by median roughly five months (90 to 200). Broader study findings: Controls had more TRBV6-7 (about 0.16%) than cases (roughly 0.11%). T-cell numbers per sample were unknown and may explain richness differences.

The V gene lost 4 bases and the J gene lost 2 bases, with 8 bases spanning the gap. This CDR3 is built from 13 residues. Germline V gives CDR1 SGHRS, CDR2 YFSETQ. Profiled with immunoSEQ multiplex PCR; TCRdb holds only in-frame clones, not every one. The sample has 25,000 to 35,000 clones. The J gene is TRBJ2-3, the V gene TRBV5-1; D not certain. The sequence was collected from a woman aged 18-70 years with a cervical HPV16 infection that either progressed to CIN3+ or cleared (not recorded which). Material for sequencing was blood buffy coat. The CDR3 protein is CASSPLLTDTQYF. The CDR3 bases that were read are TGCGCCAGCAGCCCCCTACTCACAGATACG. The full variable domain, with the rest looked up from reference TRBV5-1 and TRBJ2-3, is KAGVTQTPRYLIKTRGQQVTLSCSPISGHRSVSWYQQTPGQGLQFLFEYFSETQRNKGNFPGRFSGRQFSNSRSEMNVSTLELGDSALYLCASSPLLTDTQYFGPGTRLTVL.